Listed below are T cell receptor beta chains from one sample, sequenced in a study of blood T cell repertoires in COVID-19. The protocol was immunoSEQ multiplex PCR, while the TCRdb copy is restricted to in-frame clones and leaves out a portion. The sample holds tens of thousands of clones, more than 80% seen once. The sample comprised peripheral blood. The receptors originated from a man aged 50 or older with active or convalescent COVID-19. CDR3s include the opening cysteine and the closing phenylalanine or tryptophan. D genes are given only for firm matches. Expanded clones are given a class, and other clones once, few, many or no size at all.

CDR3nt	CDR3aa	len	v_gene	j_gene	d_gene	abundance
TGTGCCAGCGACAGGGGTGGGCCTGAAGCTTTCTTT	CASDRGGPEAFF	12	TRBV12-3/TRBV12-4	TRBJ1-1	TRBD1	.
TGTGCCAGCAGTCTCGTAGCGGGAGCCCCCAATGAGCAGTTCTTC	CASSLVAGAPNEQFF	15	TRBV27	TRBJ2-1	TRBD2	medium-sized
TGCAGCGTTGCGTTCCCGGACAGGGGAGCTTTCTTT	CSVAFPDRGAFF	12	TRBV29-1	TRBJ1-1	TRBD1	.
TGCGCCAGCAGTGAGCCCGGGACTAGCGGGGGGCGCAATGAGCAGTTCTTC	CASSEPGTSGGRNEQFF	17	TRBV10-1	TRBJ2-1	TRBD2	.
TGCGCCAGCAGCTTGGCCCCGGGACAGGGGCAAGGGGAGCAGTACTTC	CASSLAPGQGQGEQYF	16	TRBV5-1	TRBJ2-7	TRBD1	.
TGTGCCAGCACAGATTATAGCAATCAGCCCCAGCATTTT	CASTDYSNQPQHF	13	TRBV28	TRBJ1-5	.	.
TGTGCCAGTAGTCTAGGGAGGGGCACTGAAGCTTTCTTT	CASSLGRGTEAFF	13	TRBV19	TRBJ1-1	.	once
TGTGCCTGGAGGGACAGCCGTAATGAAAAACTGTTTTTT	CAWRDSRNEKLFF	13	TRBV30	TRBJ1-4	.	.
TGTGCCAGCAGCCTAGCGGGAGGTGTCGATACGCAGTATTTT	CASSLAGGVDTQYF	14	TRBV27	TRBJ2-3	TRBD2	.
TGCGCCAGCAGCCAAAGTCTCGTTCAGGGACAGGGGTCGACCATCTACGAGCAGTACTTC	CASSQSLVQGQGSTIYEQYF	20	TRBV4-3	TRBJ2-7	TRBD1	.
TGCGCCAGCAGCCAAGATCCCCCTAGCGGGGGATTCGGGGAGCTGTTTTTT	CASSQDPPSGGFGELFF	17	TRBV4-3	TRBJ2-2	TRBD2	.
TGTGCCACCAGTCCCGGGACTAGCGTTTACGAGCAGTACTTC	CATSPGTSVYEQYF	14	TRBV24-1	TRBJ2-7	TRBD2	.
TGTGCCACCAGCAGAGGGAACCCCAATGACTATGGAGATACGCAGTATTTT	CATSRGNPNDYGDTQYF	17	TRBV15	TRBJ2-3	.	few
TGTGCCAGCAGCTTGGCCGGGACAGGGACCGAGACCCAGTACTTC	CASSLAGTGTETQYF	15	TRBV7-7	TRBJ2-5	TRBD1	.
TGCGCCAGCAGCCGCGGCGGGAGGGCTAGCACAGATACGCAGTATTTT	CASSRGGRASTDTQYF	16	TRBV5-1	TRBJ2-3	TRBD2	.
TGTGCCAGCAGTGAAGCAGCTCTCAGGGAGCAGTTCTTC	CASSEAALREQFF	13	TRBV6-1	TRBJ2-1	.	.
TGTGCCAGTAATGAGGACAGGAGCTCCTACGAGCAGTACTTC	CASNEDRSSYEQYF	14	TRBV19	TRBJ2-7	TRBD1	.
TGTGCCATCAGTGAAGGACAGCTCTTCTCCTACGAGCAGTACTTC	CAISEGQLFSYEQYF	15	TRBV10-3	TRBJ2-7	.	.
TGCGCCAGCAGCTTGATTGGACAGGGATCAGTTGAAAAACTGTTTTTT	CASSLIGQGSVEKLFF	16	TRBV5-1	TRBJ1-4	TRBD1	.
TGTGCCAGCAGTTACTCGAACCAGGCACCCTACGAGCAGTACTTC	CASSYSNQAPYEQYF	15	TRBV6-5	TRBJ2-7	.	.
TGTGCCAGCAGTTCCTCTCTAGCGGGGTCCTACAATGAGCAGTTCTTC	CASSSSLAGSYNEQFF	16	TRBV28	TRBJ2-1	TRBD2	.
TGTGCCAGCAGTTTATCGGAGGCGGCATGGGAGACCCAGTACTTC	CASSLSEAAWETQYF	15	TRBV27	TRBJ2-5	.	.
TGTGCCAGCAGAGATCACCTCGACAGGAGTGGCTACACCTTC	CASRDHLDRSGYTF	14	TRBV9	TRBJ1-2	.	.
TGCGCCAGCAGCCAAAGAGGCAGGGGACCAGAAAAACTGTTTTTT	CASSQRGRGPEKLFF	15	TRBV4-3	TRBJ1-4	.	.
TGTGCCAGCAGTTACTTACTAGCGGGGGTAAACATTCAGTACTTC	CASSYLLAGVNIQYF	15	TRBV6-2/TRBV6-3	TRBJ2-4	TRBD2	.
TGCGCCAGCAGCTCCGGGACAGGGCGGAACACTGAAGCTTTCTTT	CASSSGTGRNTEAFF	15	TRBV10-2	TRBJ1-1	TRBD1	once
TGTGCCAGCAGCTTAGGGGGTTGGGACAGGATTAAGCGTTCACCCCTCCACTTT	CASSLGGWDRIKRSPLHF	18	TRBV7-8	TRBJ1-6	TRBD1	.
TGTGCCAGCAGCTGGGGACAGCTAAACACTGAAGCTTTCTTT	CASSWGQLNTEAFF	14	TRBV11-2	TRBJ1-1	TRBD1	.
TGTGCCACCAGCGGTCGGGTAGCGGGAGTCAATGAGCAGTTCTTC	CATSGRVAGVNEQFF	15	TRBV15	TRBJ2-1	TRBD2	.
TGTGCCAGCAGATCTGGACAGGGGTATACTGAGCAGTTCTTC	CASRSGQGYTEQFF	14	TRBV7-2	TRBJ2-1	TRBD1	once
TGTGCCTGGAGTGTTAAGGGGTACGGAAACACCATATATTTT	CAWSVKGYGNTIYF	14	TRBV30	TRBJ1-3	.	.
TGTGCCAGCAGTTACTCGACAGGGGGAACGAATGAGCAGTTCTTC	CASSYSTGGTNEQFF	15	TRBV6-2/TRBV6-3	TRBJ2-1	TRBD1	.
TGCGCCAGCAGCTTGTTCGTCTCCAGGGGTTTGGATACGCAGTATTTT	CASSLFVSRGLDTQYF	16	TRBV5-1	TRBJ2-3	.	.
TGTGCCAGCAGCCGCACCTTAGGACAGGGCACTGAAGCTTTCTTT	CASSRTLGQGTEAFF	15	TRBV7-2	TRBJ1-1	TRBD1	.
TGTGCCACCAGCAGAGATCCTCCTTCGGACGGGACAGGGTTGGAGACCCAGTACTTC	CATSRDPPSDGTGLETQYF	19	TRBV15	TRBJ2-5	TRBD1	.
TGTGCCAGCAGGACGGACAGGGGGCGGCGGGGGACCCAGTACTTC	CASRTDRGRRGTQYF	15	TRBV2	TRBJ2-5	TRBD1	.
TGCAGCGTTGATGGGGACGGGAGCTCCTACGAGCAGTACTTC	CSVDGDGSSYEQYF	14	TRBV29-1	TRBJ2-7	.	.
TGTGCCAGCAGCCCTTTCGGCGGGAGCCCCTACAATGAGCAGTTCTTC	CASSPFGGSPYNEQFF	16	TRBV6-2/TRBV6-3	TRBJ2-1	TRBD2	.
TGTGCCAGCAGTGAATATATTGGGGGGACCCAAGAGACCCAGTACTTC	CASSEYIGGTQETQYF	16	TRBV25-1	TRBJ2-5	.	.
TGTGCCAGCAGTCTCGGAGGGGTAGGGGCCGGCTACACCTTC	CASSLGGVGAGYTF	14	TRBV2	TRBJ1-2	.	.
TGTGCCACCAGCAGAGAGGCGAAGCCTAGGAGCTCCTACGAGCAGTACTTC	CATSREAKPRSSYEQYF	17	TRBV15	TRBJ2-7	.	.
TGTGCCAGCAGCCTGACCGGGACTAGCTCCTACAATGAGCAGTTCTTC	CASSLTGTSSYNEQFF	16	TRBV4-2	TRBJ2-1	TRBD2	once
TGTGCCAGCGCCGCGGGACAGGGCCAATATGGCTACACCTTC	CASAAGQGQYGYTF	14	TRBV27	TRBJ1-2	TRBD1	.
TGTGCCAGCTCAGACGGGACAGGGGGAACGAAGAGACTATCTGAAGCTTTCTTT	CASSDGTGGTKRLSEAFF	18	TRBV18	TRBJ1-1	TRBD1	.
TGTGCCAGCGGGGGGTCCGGGCTGGGGATAAAGACCCAGTACTTC	CASGGSGLGIKTQYF	15	TRBV7-7	TRBJ2-5	.	.
TGTGCCACCAGTGACACTCGGACTAGCGCAAGCCAAGAGACCCAGTACTTC	CATSDTRTSASQETQYF	17	TRBV24-1	TRBJ2-5	TRBD2	.
TGCGCCAGCAGTGACCAGGGTTCTTATAGCAATCAGCCCCAGCATTTT	CASSDQGSYSNQPQHF	16	TRBV5-1	TRBJ1-5	.	few
TGTGCCAGCAGCCCGGGACTAGCGGGGATCCTTGATACGCAGTATTTT	CASSPGLAGILDTQYF	16	TRBV14	TRBJ2-3	TRBD2	.
TGTGCCAGCACCCCACAGGGATACAATGAGCAGTTCTTC	CASTPQGYNEQFF	13	TRBV5-6	TRBJ2-1	.	.
TGTGCCAGCAGCTTAGAGAGGGGGTATACTCAGCCCCAGCATTTT	CASSLERGYTQPQHF	15	TRBV7-6	TRBJ1-5	.	.
TGCAGTGCTAGGAGTCAAGTGGAAGCTTTCTTT	CSARSQVEAFF	11	TRBV20-1	TRBJ1-1	.	.
TGTGCCAGCAGCCAACTGAGGTTTCGAAATGAGCAGTTCTTC	CASSQLRFRNEQFF	14	TRBV14	TRBJ2-1	.	.
TGTGCCAGTAGGACAGCCTACGAGCAGTACTTC	CASRTAYEQYF	11	TRBV6-5	TRBJ2-7	.	.
TGCGCCAGCAGCTTGGGGGCCACTAGCGGGACCTACAATGAGCAGTTCTTC	CASSLGATSGTYNEQFF	17	TRBV5-1	TRBJ2-1	TRBD2	.
TGTGCCTGGAGTGTACTGGACAAGAACACTGAAGCTTTCTTT	CAWSVLDKNTEAFF	14	TRBV30	TRBJ1-1	.	.
TGTGCCAGCAGCCCATTGGGACAGATCTACGAGCAGTACTTC	CASSPLGQIYEQYF	14	TRBV6-2/TRBV6-3	TRBJ2-7	TRBD1	.
TGTGCCAGCACAGGAGGGACAGGGGTTAACTACGAGCAGTACTTC	CASTGGTGVNYEQYF	15	TRBV19	TRBJ2-7	TRBD1	once
TGCAGTGCTAGACGCAGTGGTGGCTACACCTTC	CSARRSGGYTF	11	TRBV20-1	TRBJ1-2	.	.
TGTGCCAGTAGTTTCAGGGGAAGCTCTGGGGCCAACGTCCTGACTTTC	CASSFRGSSGANVLTF	16	TRBV19	TRBJ2-6	.	.